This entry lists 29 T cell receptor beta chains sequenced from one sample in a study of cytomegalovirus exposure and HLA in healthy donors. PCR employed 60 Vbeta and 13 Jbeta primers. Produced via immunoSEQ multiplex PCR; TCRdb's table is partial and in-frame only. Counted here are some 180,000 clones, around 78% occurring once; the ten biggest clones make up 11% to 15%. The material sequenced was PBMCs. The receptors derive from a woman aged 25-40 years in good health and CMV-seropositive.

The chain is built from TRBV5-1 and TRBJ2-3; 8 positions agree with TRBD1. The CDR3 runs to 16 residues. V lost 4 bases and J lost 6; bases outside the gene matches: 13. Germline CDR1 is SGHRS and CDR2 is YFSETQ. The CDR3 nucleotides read TGCGCCAGCAGCACACTCGGGACAGGTTCAGGCGATACGCAGTATTTT. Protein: CASSTLGTGSGDTQYF.

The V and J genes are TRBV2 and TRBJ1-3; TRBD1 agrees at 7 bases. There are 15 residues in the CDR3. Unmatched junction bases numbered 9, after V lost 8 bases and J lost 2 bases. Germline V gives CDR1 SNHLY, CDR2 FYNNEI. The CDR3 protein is CASGREGAAGNTIYF. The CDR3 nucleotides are TGTGCCAGCGGCCGGGAGGGGGCGGCTGGAAACACCATATATTTT.

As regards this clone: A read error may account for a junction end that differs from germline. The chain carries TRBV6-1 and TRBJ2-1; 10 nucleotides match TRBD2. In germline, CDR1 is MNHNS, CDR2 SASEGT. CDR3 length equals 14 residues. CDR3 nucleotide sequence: TGTGCCAGCAGTGAGCTAGCGGGAGACGAGCGTAGGGTCTTC. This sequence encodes CASSELAGDERRVF.

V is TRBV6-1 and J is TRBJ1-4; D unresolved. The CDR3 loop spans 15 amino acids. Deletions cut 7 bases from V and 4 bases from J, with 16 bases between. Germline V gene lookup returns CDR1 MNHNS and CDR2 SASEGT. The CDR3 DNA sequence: TGTGCCAGCACTTCAAACGCGGAGGGTAATGAAAAACTGTTTTTT. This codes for CASTSNAEGNEKLFF.

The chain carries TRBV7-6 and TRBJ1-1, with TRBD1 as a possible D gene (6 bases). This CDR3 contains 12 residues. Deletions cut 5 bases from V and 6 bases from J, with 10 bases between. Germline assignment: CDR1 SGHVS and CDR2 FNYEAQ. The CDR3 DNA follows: TGTGCCAGCAGCCCAGGGGTGGCTGAAGCTTTCTTT. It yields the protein CASSPGVAEAFF.

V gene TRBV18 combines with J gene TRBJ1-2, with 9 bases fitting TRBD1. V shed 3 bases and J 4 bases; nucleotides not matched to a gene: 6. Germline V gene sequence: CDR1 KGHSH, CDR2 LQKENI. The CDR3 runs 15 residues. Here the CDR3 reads CASSPGTGTVYGYTF. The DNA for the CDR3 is TGTGCCAGCTCACCTGGGACAGGGACAGTCTATGGCTACACCTTC.

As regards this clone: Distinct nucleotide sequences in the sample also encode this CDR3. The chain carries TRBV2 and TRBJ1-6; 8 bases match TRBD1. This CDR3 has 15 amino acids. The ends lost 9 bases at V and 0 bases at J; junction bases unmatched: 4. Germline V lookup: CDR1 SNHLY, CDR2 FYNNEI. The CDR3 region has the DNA TGTGCCAGAACAGGGGGGGACTCCTATAATTCACCCCTCCACTTT. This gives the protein CARTGGDSYNSPLHF.

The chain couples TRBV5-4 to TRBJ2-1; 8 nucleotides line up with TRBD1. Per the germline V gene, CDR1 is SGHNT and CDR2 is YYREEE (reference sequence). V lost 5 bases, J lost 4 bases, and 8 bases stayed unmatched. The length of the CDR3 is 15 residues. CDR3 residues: CASSWDRSFYNEQFF. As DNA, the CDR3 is TGTGCCAGCAGTTGGGACAGGAGTTTTTACAATGAGCAGTTCTTC.

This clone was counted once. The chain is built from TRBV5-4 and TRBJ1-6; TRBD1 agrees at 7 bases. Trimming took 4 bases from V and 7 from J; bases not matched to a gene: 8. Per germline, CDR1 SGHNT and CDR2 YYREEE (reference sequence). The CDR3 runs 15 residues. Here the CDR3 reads CASSPTGERNSPLHF. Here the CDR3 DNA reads TGTGCCAGCAGCCCCACAGGGGAAAGAAATTCACCCCTCCACTTT.

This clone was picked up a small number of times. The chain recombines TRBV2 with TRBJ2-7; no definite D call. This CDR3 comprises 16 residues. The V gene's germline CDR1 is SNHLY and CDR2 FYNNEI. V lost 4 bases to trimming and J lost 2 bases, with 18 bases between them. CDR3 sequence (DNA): TGTGCCAGCAGTGTCCCCACTTCACTCGAAACCTACGAGCAGTACTTC. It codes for CASSVPTSLETYEQYF.

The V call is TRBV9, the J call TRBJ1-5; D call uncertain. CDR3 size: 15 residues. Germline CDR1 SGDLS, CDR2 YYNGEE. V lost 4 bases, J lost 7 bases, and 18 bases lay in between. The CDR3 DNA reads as TGTGCCAGCAGCCCTGGAGGCCCCAGTGGCCAGCCCCAGCATTTT. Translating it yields CASSPGGPSGQPQHF.

CDR3 residues: CASSRFRQGLAFF. The CDR3 DNA reads TGTGCCAGCAGCCGGTTTCGACAGGGTTTGGCTTTCTTT. The chain combines TRBV7-2 with TRBJ1-1; 7 positions agree with TRBD1. The trim removed 5 bases at V and 11 bases at J, leaving 11 bases unmatched. The CDR3 covers 13 residues. Per germline, CDR1 SGHTA and CDR2 FQGNSA.

The CDR3 DNA reads as TGTGCTAGTGGTCCCGACGGGAATGAAAAACTGTTTTTT. It codes for CASGPDGNEKLFF. The chain carries TRBV12-5 and TRBJ1-4; D not certain. Trimming stripped 5 bases from V and 5 bases from J, with 9 bases between. This CDR3 spans 13 amino acids. The germline CDR1 and CDR2 sequences are LGHNT and FRNRAP.

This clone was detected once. In nucleotides, the CDR3 is TGCAGCGTCGTACTAAGGGGGGAGCAGTTCTTC. It specifies CSVVLRGEQFF. The gene calls are TRBV29-1 and TRBJ2-1, with TRBD1 as a possible D gene (6 bases). There are 11 residues in the CDR3. The V and J ends lost 6 bases and 10 bases respectively, with 13 bases between them. Per germline, CDR1 SQVTM and CDR2 ANQGSEA.

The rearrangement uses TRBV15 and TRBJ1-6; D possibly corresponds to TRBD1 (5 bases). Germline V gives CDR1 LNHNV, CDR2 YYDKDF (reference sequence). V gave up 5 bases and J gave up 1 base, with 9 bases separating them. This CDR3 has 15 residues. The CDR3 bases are TGTGCCACCAGCGTCGGACATTCCTATAATTCACCCCTCCACTTT. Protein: CATSVGHSYNSPLHF.

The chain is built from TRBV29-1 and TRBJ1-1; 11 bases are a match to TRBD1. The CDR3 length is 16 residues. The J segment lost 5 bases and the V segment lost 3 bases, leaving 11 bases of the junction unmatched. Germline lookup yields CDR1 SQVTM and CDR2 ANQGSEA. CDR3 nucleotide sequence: TGCAGCGTTGACATTGGACAGGGGGCTGGGGGGACTGAAGCTTTCTTT. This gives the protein CSVDIGQGAGGTEAFF.

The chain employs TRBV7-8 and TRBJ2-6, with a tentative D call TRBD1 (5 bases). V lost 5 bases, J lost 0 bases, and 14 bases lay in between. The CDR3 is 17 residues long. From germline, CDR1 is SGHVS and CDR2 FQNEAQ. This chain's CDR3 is CASSLRAFSSGANVLTF. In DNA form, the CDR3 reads TGTGCCAGCAGCCTCAGGGCCTTCAGCTCTGGGGCCAACGTCCTGACTTTC.

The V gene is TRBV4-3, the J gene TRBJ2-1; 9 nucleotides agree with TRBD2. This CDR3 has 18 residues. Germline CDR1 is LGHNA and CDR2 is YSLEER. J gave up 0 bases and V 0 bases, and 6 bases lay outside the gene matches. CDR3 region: CASSQDRNSGSSYNEQFF. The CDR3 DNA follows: TGCGCCAGCAGCCAAGATCGGAATAGCGGGAGCTCCTACAATGAGCAGTTCTTC.

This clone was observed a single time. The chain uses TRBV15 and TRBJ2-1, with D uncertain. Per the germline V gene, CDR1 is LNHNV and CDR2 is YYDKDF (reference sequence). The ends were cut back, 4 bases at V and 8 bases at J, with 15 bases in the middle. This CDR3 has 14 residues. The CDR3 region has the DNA TGTGCCACCAGCAACACCGTCCCCGAGGATGAGCAGTTCTTC. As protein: CATSNTVPEDEQFF.

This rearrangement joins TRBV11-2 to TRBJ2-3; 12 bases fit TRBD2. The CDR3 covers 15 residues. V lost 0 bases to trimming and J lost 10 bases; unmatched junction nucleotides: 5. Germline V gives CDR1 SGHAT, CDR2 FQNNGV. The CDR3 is CASSLEVASGGAQYF. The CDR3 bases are TGTGCCAGCAGCTTAGAGGTTGCTAGCGGGGGGGCGCAGTATTTT.

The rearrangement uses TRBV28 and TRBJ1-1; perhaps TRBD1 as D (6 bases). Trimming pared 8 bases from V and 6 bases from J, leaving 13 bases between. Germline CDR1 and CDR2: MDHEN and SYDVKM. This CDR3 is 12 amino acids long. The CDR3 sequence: CASEDGGAEAFF. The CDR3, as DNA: TGTGCCAGCGAAGATGGGGGCGCTGAAGCTTTCTTT.

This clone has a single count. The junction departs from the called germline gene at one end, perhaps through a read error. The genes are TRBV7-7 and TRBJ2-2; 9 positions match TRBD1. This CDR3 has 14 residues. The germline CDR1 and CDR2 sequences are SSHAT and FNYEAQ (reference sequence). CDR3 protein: CASSPRQGAGELFF. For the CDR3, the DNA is TGTGCTAGCAGTCCTCGACAGGGGGCCGGGGAGCTGTTTTTT.

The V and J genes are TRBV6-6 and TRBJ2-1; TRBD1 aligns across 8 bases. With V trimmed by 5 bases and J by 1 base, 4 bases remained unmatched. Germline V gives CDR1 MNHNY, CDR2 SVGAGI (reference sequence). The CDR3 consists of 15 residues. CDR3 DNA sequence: TGTGCCAGCAGTGAGCAGGGGGCGTCCTACAATGAGCAGTTCTTC. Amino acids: CASSEQGASYNEQFF.

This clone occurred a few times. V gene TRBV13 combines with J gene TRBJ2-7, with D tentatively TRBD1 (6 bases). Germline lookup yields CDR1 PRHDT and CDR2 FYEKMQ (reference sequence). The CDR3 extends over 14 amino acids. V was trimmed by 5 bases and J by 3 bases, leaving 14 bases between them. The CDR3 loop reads CASSRGGQYYEQYF. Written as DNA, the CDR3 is TGTGCCAGCAGCCGAGGGGGACAATACTACGAGCAGTACTTC. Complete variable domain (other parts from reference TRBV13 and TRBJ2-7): AAGVIQSPRHLIKEKRETATLKCYPIPRHDTVYWYQQGPGQDPQFLISFYEKMQSDKGSIPDRFSAQQFSDYHSELNMSSLELGDSALYFCASSRGGQYYEQYFGPGTRLTVT.

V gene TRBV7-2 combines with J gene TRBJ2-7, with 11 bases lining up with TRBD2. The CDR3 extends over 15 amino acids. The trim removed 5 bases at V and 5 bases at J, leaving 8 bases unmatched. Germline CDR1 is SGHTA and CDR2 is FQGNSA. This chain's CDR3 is CASSRTGTSGDEQYF. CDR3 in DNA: TGTGCCAGCAGCCGTACCGGGACTAGCGGCGACGAGCAGTACTTC.

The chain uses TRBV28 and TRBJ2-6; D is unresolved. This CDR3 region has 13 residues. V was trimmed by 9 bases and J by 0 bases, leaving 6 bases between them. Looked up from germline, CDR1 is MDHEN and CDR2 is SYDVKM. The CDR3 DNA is TGTGCCAGTCTTCGCTCTGGGGCCAACGTCCTGACTTTC. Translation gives CASLRSGANVLTF.

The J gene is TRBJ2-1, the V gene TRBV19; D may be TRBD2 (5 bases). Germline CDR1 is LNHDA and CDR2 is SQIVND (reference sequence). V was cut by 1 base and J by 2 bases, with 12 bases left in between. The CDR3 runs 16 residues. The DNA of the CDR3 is TGTGCCAGTAGTATAGTTAGCGTCGCCCCCTACAATGAGCAGTTCTTC. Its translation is CASSIVSVAPYNEQFF.

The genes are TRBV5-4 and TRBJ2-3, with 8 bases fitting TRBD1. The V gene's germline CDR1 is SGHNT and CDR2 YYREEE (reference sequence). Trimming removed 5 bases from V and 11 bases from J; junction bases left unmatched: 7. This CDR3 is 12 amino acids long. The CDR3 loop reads CASRGSTGVQYF. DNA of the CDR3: TGTGCCAGCAGGGGGTCGACAGGGGTGCAGTATTTT. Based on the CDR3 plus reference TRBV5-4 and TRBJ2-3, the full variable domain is ETGVTQSPTHLIKTRGQQVTLRCSSQSGHNTVSWYQQALGQGPQFIFQYYREEENGRGNFPPRFSGLQFPNYSSELNVNALELDDSALYLCASRGSTGVQYFGPGTRLTVL.

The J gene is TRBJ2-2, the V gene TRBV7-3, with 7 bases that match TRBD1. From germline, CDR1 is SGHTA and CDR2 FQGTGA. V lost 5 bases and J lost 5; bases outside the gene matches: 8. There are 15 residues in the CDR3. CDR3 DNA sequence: TGTGCCAGCAGCAATAGACAGGGCGGGACCGGGGAGCTGTTTTTT. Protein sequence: CASSNRQGGTGELFF.